One and the same sample provided the 9 T cell receptor beta chains below, sequenced in a study of blood T cell repertoires in COVID-19. Assay: immunoSEQ multiplex PCR; the TCRdb copy retains only in-frame clones and omits some. Here the sample spans over 200,000 clones, roughly nine tenths being singletons. The sequencing input was peripheral blood. These receptors were collected from a man in his forties who had recovered from COVID-19.

Remarks on this clone: Different DNA sequences within this sample yield the same CDR3. V and J are TRBV11-2 and TRBJ1-2; 8 nucleotides line up with TRBD1. The CDR3 has 13 amino acids. Germline loops: CDR1 SGHAT, CDR2 FQNNGV. V lost 0 bases and J lost 8; bases outside the gene matches: 2. For the CDR3, the DNA is TGTGCCAGCAGCTTAGACAGGGGGCGCGGCTACACCTTC. Translated: CASSLDRGRGYTF. Looking up the rest from reference TRBV11-2 and TRBJ1-2 gives the full variable domain: EAGVAQSPRYKIIEKRQSVAFWCNPISGHATLYWYQQILGQGPKLLIQFQNNGVVDDSQLPKDRFSAERLKGVDSTLKIQPAKLEDSAVYLCASSLDRGRGYTFGSGTRLTVV.

The chain couples TRBV27 to TRBJ1-5, with 7 bases fitting TRBD1. The CDR3 is 15 amino acids. J gave up 2 bases and V 6 bases, and 7 bases lay outside the gene matches. Germline V gives CDR1 MNHEY, CDR2 SMNVEV (reference sequence). CDR3 protein: CASSPDRAGNQPQHF. The CDR3 region has the DNA TGTGCCAGCAGCCCAGACAGGGCCGGCAATCAGCCCCAGCATTTT.

The V gene is TRBV6-2 or TRBV6-3, the J gene TRBJ2-7, with 7 bases lining up with TRBD2. Looked up from germline, CDR1 is MNHEY and CDR2 is SVGEGT. J lost 2 bases, V lost 6 bases, and 7 bases had no gene match. CDR3 length equals 14 residues. CDR3 loop: CASSSGTTAYEQYF. CDR3 DNA sequence: TGTGCCAGCAGCTCCGGGACTACCGCCTACGAGCAGTACTTC.

The chain employs TRBV19 and TRBJ1-6, with D possibly matching TRBD1 (6 bases). Trimming left V 5 bases short and J 5 bases short, with 16 bases between. Germline CDR1 is LNHDA and CDR2 is SQIVND (reference sequence). This CDR3 spans 16 amino acids. In DNA, the CDR3 is TGTGCCAGTAGTCAGAGGGGGGGCTGGAATAATTCACCCCTCCACTTT. Amino acid sequence: CASSQRGGWNNSPLHF.

The J gene is TRBJ1-4, the V gene TRBV5-5; D is undetermined. V was pared by 0 bases and J by 8 bases, with 8 bases between. The germline CDR1 and CDR2 sequences are SGHKS and YYEKEE (reference sequence). There are 13 residues in the CDR3. CDR3 nucleotide sequence: TGTGCCAGCAGCTTGGCCGGGGAGGAAAAACTGTTTTTT. It codes for CASSLAGEEKLFF.

This clone was counted a single time. This chain links TRBV19 with TRBJ2-2; D remains ambiguous. The CDR3 loop spans 16 amino acids. Germline loops: CDR1 LNHDA, CDR2 SQIVND (reference sequence). The V end was cut by 6 bases, the J end by 6 bases, with 20 bases between. CDR3 loop: CASRSHSPAIPGELFF. DNA for the CDR3: TGTGCCAGTAGATCCCACTCTCCCGCGATCCCCGGGGAGCTGTTTTTT.

The CDR3 coding sequence is TGTGCCAGCAGCTTAGTCGGTAGCCCATCCGGAAACACCATATATTTT. Translation: CASSLVGSPSGNTIYF. J is TRBJ1-3 and V is TRBV7-2, with D hard to call. From germline, CDR1 is SGHTA and CDR2 FQGNSA. The V end was cut by 1 base, the J end by 4 bases, with 14 bases between. This CDR3 is built from 16 residues.

For this clone: The sample holds other DNA sequences that translate to the same CDR3. This chain uses TRBV10-1 with TRBJ2-2; TRBD2 matches at 7 bases. The CDR3 loop spans 15 amino acids. Germline V gives CDR1 WNHNN, CDR2 SYGVQD (reference sequence). The V gene end was trimmed by 4 bases and the J gene end by 5 bases; junction bases not matched to a gene: 7. CDR3 sequence: CASSAGGTSTGELFF. The CDR3 DNA follows: TGCGCCAGCAGTGCGGGGGGTACTTCTACCGGGGAGCTGTTTTTT.

This rearrangement joins TRBV4-2 to TRBJ2-1; a weak D match, TRBD2 (7 bases). This CDR3 is built from 15 residues. The germline V gene has CDR1 LGHNA and CDR2 YNFKEQ. V lost 1 base to trimming and J lost 9 bases, with 16 bases between them. CDR3 sequence (DNA): TGTGCCAGCAGCCAAGGCCGGGGGGCCACAACTGAGCAGTTCTTC. Amino acid sequence: CASSQGRGATTEQFF.